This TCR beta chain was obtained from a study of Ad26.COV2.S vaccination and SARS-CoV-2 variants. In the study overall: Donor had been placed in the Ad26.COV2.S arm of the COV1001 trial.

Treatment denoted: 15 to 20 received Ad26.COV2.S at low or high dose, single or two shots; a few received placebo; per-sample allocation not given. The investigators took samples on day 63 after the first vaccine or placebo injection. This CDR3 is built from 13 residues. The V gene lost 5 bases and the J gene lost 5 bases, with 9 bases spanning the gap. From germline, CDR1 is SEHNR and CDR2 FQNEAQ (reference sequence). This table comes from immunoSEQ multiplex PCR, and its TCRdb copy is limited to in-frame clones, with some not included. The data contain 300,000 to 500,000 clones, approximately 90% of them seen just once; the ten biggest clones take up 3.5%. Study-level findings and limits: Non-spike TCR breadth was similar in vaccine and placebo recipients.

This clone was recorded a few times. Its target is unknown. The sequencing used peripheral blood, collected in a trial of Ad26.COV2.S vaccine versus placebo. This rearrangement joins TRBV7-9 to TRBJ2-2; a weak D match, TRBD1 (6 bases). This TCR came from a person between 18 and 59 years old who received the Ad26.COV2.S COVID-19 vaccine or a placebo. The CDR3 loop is CASSAQGTGELFF. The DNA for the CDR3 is TGTGCCAGCAGCGCACAGGGAACCGGGGAGCTGTTTTTT.